The next 9 T cell receptor beta chains were all read from a single sample in a study of cytomegalovirus exposure and HLA in healthy donors. PCR was performed using 60 Vbeta and 13 Jbeta primers. This table comes from immunoSEQ multiplex PCR, and its TCRdb copy is limited to in-frame clones, with some not included. The data hold roughly 200,000 clones, with approximately 82% observed a single time. The sequenced sample was PBMCs. These TCRs come from a young man in good health and CMV-seronegative.

On this clone: The sample carries other DNA sequences with the same CDR3. This chain uses TRBV5-1 with TRBJ2-3; perhaps TRBD1 as D (5 bases). Germline assignment: CDR1 SGHRS and CDR2 YFSETQ. This CDR3 comprises 14 residues. The germline V and J ends were trimmed by 2 bases and 0 bases, with 7 bases remaining between them. As DNA, the CDR3 is TGCGCCAGCAGCTTACCAGGGAGCACAGATACGCAGTATTTT. Amino acids: CASSLPGSTDTQYF.

The chain joins TRBV29-1 to TRBJ2-1, with D possibly TRBD2 on 6 matching bases. The germline V and J ends were trimmed by 6 bases and 0 bases, with 15 bases remaining between them. From germline, CDR1 is SQVTM and CDR2 ANQGSEA. CDR3 length equals 15 residues. CDR3 bases: TGCAGCGTGGGGACTTCCGCTAGCTCCTACAATGAGCAGTTCTTC. This encodes CSVGTSASSYNEQFF.

This clone came up once. This rearrangement joins TRBV5-1 to TRBJ2-7; the D gene is possibly TRBD1 (5 bases). CDR3 length: 15 residues. The V and J ends lost 4 bases and 1 base respectively, with 15 bases between them. Looked up from germline, CDR1 is SGHRS and CDR2 is YFSETQ. CDR3 DNA sequence: TGCGCCAGCAGCGAAACAGGTCCTAGTTCCTACGAGCAGTACTTC. Translated, it gives CASSETGPSSYEQYF.

As DNA, the CDR3 is TGTGCCACCGCACCCGACAGCCTTAATGAAAAACTGTTTTTT. The encoded protein is CATAPDSLNEKLFF. This chain connects TRBV19 to TRBJ1-4; possibly TRBD1 for D (5 bases). Trimming took off 10 bases at V and 4 bases at J, with 16 bases between the two ends. Germline CDR1 and CDR2: LNHDA and SQIVND (reference sequence). This CDR3 contains 14 residues.

About this clone: In the same sample, other DNA sequences code for this CDR3. The V gene is TRBV28, the J gene TRBJ1-3, with D tentatively TRBD1 (5 bases). CDR3 length equals 19 residues. CDR1 MDHEN and CDR2 SYDVKM come from the germline V gene. V shed 1 base and J shed 1 base, with 20 bases lying between them. The CDR3, as DNA: TGTGCCAGCAGTTTATTGCCTGGGAGGGGTCTGAGTTCTGGAAACACCATATATTTT. It specifies CASSLLPGRGLSSGNTIYF.

The V and J genes are TRBV21-1 and TRBJ2-7; TRBD1, as called in the table, went unchecked against the DNA. TRBV21-1 is given as a pseudogene. This CDR3 is built from 16 residues. The CDR3 here is CASSKYVGHSSYEQYF. The CDR3 DNA sequence: TGTGCCAGCAGCAAGTACGTGGGACACAGCTCCTACGAGCAGTACTTC.

CDR3 bases: TGTGCCAGCAGTTCACAGGGACCCGTCGGGAGCGGGAGAAACTACAATGAGCAGTTCTTC. It yields the protein CASSSQGPVGSGRNYNEQFF. The rearrangement joins TRBV21-1 to TRBJ2-1; TRBD2 is taken as the D call from the table, unchecked against the DNA. TRBV21-1 corresponds to a pseudogene. This CDR3 comprises 20 residues.

There are a few counts of this clone. This chain connects TRBV21-1 to TRBJ2-3; the table's TRBD2 call for D was not verified on the DNA. TRBV21-1 is a pseudogene. The CDR3 length is 13 residues. CDR3 sequence: CAQGGAVTDTQYF. In DNA, the CDR3 is TGTGCCCAAGGCGGCGCGGTTACAGATACGCAGTATTTT.

The chain links TRBV10-3 to TRBJ1-4; no clear D gene. V lost 0 bases and J 8 bases, leaving 7 bases between the germline ends. The length of the CDR3 is 13 residues. The germline V gene has CDR1 ENHRY and CDR2 SYGVKD. The CDR3 loop reads CAISESVREKLFF. The CDR3, as DNA: TGTGCCATCAGTGAGTCAGTGAGGGAAAAACTGTTTTTT.